This TCR beta chain originates from a study of monozygotic twins with inflammatory bowel disease. Comment on this clonotype: Its target is unknown.

TCRdb processed the 5' RACE reads again and assigns one entry to each CDR3 protein, with no DNA. The table counts approximately 160,000 distinct CDR3 sequences; less than 7.5% lies in the top ten. Whole-study results and caveats: Healthy twins shared more clonotypes with others than IBD patients, most markedly active ones.

This CDR3 is 18 amino acids long. Germline V gene sequence: CDR1 MNHEY, CDR2 SMNVEV (reference sequence). The sequencing input was blood. This sequence originates from a human donor with ulcerative colitis or Crohn's disease, or a healthy co-twin of an affected twin (not recorded which). The gene calls are TRBV27 and TRBJ2-1; TCRdb designates TRBD2, a call that cannot be tested without DNA. The CDR3 here is CATGAGLAGKSSYNEQFF.